Given below is one T cell receptor beta chain in context. Its antigen is not known. Some clones are missing from TCRdb's copy, which holds only in-frame ones; the method was immunoSEQ multiplex PCR. Of approximately 110,000 clones listed, 92% are singletons. The germline V and J ends were trimmed by 11 bases and 3 bases, with 22 bases remaining between them. Germline CDR1 SNHLY, CDR2 FYNNEI. There are 15 residues in the CDR3. This sample is drawn from a study of OX40 agonist ivuxolimab in advanced cancers. General observations from the study: At 0.1-3.0 mg/kg, partial responders had clonal expansion among the lowest observed. Circulating CD4+ and CD8+ T cells showed clonal expansion by week 6 at 0.1 to 3.0 mg/kg.

The chain links TRBV2 to TRBJ1-1; no clear D gene. This specimen was CD4+ or CD8+ T cells sorted from blood, taken in a trial of the OX40 agonist ivuxolimab. This clonotype was obtained from an adult with an advanced solid tumor such as melanoma, head and neck, liver or kidney cancer. Here the CDR3 DNA reads TGTGCCTCCCCCCTCCGGGGTAGGTCGGACACTGAAGCTTTCTTT. Its translation: CASPLRGRSDTEAFF.